What follows are 15 T cell receptor beta chains derived from one specimen sequenced in a study of blood T cell repertoires in COVID-19. Measured with immunoSEQ multiplex PCR; TCRdb has only the in-frame clones, and not every one. This repertoire shows approximately 250,000 clones, over 80% found once; its top ten account for more than 5%. The sample consisted of peripheral blood. The receptors shown here come from a human donor in a cohort sampled during active COVID-19.

The chain uses TRBV11-2 and TRBJ1-5, with 8 nucleotides matching TRBD1. The junction had 3 bases not matched to a gene; V was cut back by 4 bases and J by 7 bases. The germline V gene encodes CDR1 SGHAT and CDR2 FQNNGV. The length of the CDR3 is 13 residues. The CDR3 spells CASSWTGTQPQHF. In DNA form, the CDR3 reads TGTGCCAGCAGCTGGACAGGGACGCAGCCCCAGCATTTT. Variable domain in full (rest from reference TRBV11-2 and TRBJ1-5): EAGVAQSPRYKIIEKRQSVAFWCNPISGHATLYWYQQILGQGPKLLIQFQNNGVVDDSQLPKDRFSAERLKGVDSTLKIQPAKLEDSAVYLCASSWTGTQPQHFGDGTRLSIL.

This chain links TRBV25-1 with TRBJ1-6, with 11 bases lining up with TRBD1. CDR3 size: 16 residues. V gave up 6 bases and J gave up 9 bases; unmatched junction bases: 10. From germline, CDR1 is MGHDK and CDR2 SYGVNS. CDR3 residues: CASSPGQGATVSPLHF. CDR3 DNA: TGTGCCAGCAGCCCCGGACAGGGGGCTACAGTTTCACCCCTCCACTTT.

This clone was seen once. The chain's CDR3 is CASSQGLAGEAYNEQFF. For the CDR3, the DNA is TGTGCCAGCAGCCAAGGACTAGCGGGAGAGGCCTACAATGAGCAGTTCTTC. V usage is TRBV3-1 (or the pseudogene TRBV3-2) and J usage is TRBJ2-1, with 12 bases aligning to TRBD2. The V gene's germline CDR1 is LGHDT and CDR2 YNNKEL (reference sequence). With V trimmed by 1 base and J by 2 bases, 3 bases remained unmatched. CDR3 length equals 17 residues.

This clone is a singleton in its sample. The chain has TRBV2 and TRBJ2-7; possible D gene TRBD1, 6 bases. Germline values: CDR1 SNHLY, CDR2 FYNNEI. V was shortened by 2 bases and J by 2 bases, with 10 bases between the two germline ends. The CDR3 is 14 amino acids. The CDR3 DNA reads TGTGCCAGCAGTGAACAGGGGACCCCCTACGAGCAGTACTTC. Translating gives CASSEQGTPYEQYF.

V gene TRBV28 combines with J gene TRBJ2-7; the match to TRBD2 covers 8 bases. The CDR3 loop spans 18 amino acids. Trimming removed 0 bases from V and 0 bases from J; junction bases left unmatched: 10. Germline V gene lookup returns CDR1 MDHEN and CDR2 SYDVKM. The CDR3 protein is CASSLWVTSGAASYEQYF. The CDR3 coding sequence is TGTGCCAGCAGTTTATGGGTAACTAGCGGAGCCGCCTCCTACGAGCAGTACTTC. The full variable domain, rest sourced from reference TRBV28 and TRBJ2-7, is DVKVTQSSRYLVKRTGEKVFLECVQDMDHENMFWYRQDPGLGLRLIYFSYDVKMKEKGDIPEGYSVSREKKERFSLILESASTNQTSMYLCASSLWVTSGAASYEQYFGPGTRLTVT.

V is TRBV5-8 and J is TRBJ2-3; 8 bases agree with TRBD1. The length of the CDR3 is 14 residues. J lost 0 bases, V lost 6 bases, and 3 bases had no gene match. Germline V gene lookup returns CDR1 SGHTS and CDR2 YDEGEE. The CDR3 reads CASTRQGSTDTQYF. CDR3 DNA: TGTGCCAGCACCCGACAGGGGAGCACAGATACGCAGTATTTT.

The V call is TRBV19, the J call TRBJ1-4; D might be TRBD1 (6 bases). Trimming pared 4 bases from V and 7 bases from J, leaving 16 bases between. This CDR3 is built from 15 residues. Germline V CDR1 and CDR2: LNHDA, SQIVND (reference sequence). The CDR3 protein is CASSRLGGRGEKLFF. CDR3 sequence (DNA): TGTGCCAGTAGTAGACTTGGGGGCCGGGGTGAAAAACTGTTTTTT.

The chain employs TRBV18 and TRBJ2-5, with a weak D call TRBD1 (5 bases). Deletions cut 4 bases from V and 5 bases from J, with 20 bases between. The germline gives CDR1 KGHSH, CDR2 LQKENI. This CDR3 has 16 residues. The CDR3 sequence is CASSRRVNGASETQYF. The CDR3 bases are TGTGCCAGCTCACGCAGGGTTAATGGGGCGTCGGAGACCCAGTACTTC. Complete variable domain (other parts from reference TRBV18 and TRBJ2-5): NAGVMQNPRHLVRRRGQEARLRCSPMKGHSHVYWYRQLPEEGLKFMVYLQKENIIDESGMPKERFSAEFPKEGPSILRIQQVVRGDSAAYFCASSRRVNGASETQYFGPGTRLLVL.

This clone was detected only a few times. The chain has TRBV19 and TRBJ1-5, with D unresolved. The ends were cut back, 6 bases at V and 3 bases at J, with 9 bases in the middle. Looked up from germline, CDR1 is LNHDA and CDR2 is SQIVND (reference sequence). The CDR3 runs to 13 residues. CDR3 bases: TGTGCCAGTAGATTCGGGTTCAATCAGCCCCAGCATTTT. It specifies CASRFGFNQPQHF.

Concerning this clone itself: The same CDR3 can be traced to other DNA sequences in this sample. This rearrangement joins TRBV6-1 to TRBJ2-7; TRBD2 might be the D (6 bases). The germline gives CDR1 MNHNS, CDR2 SASEGT. Trimming removed 1 base at V and 10 bases at J, with 14 bases between. The CDR3 sequence is 13 residues long. The chain's CDR3 is CASSEGRAPGQYF. In DNA form, the CDR3 reads TGTGCCAGCAGTGAAGGGAGGGCCCCAGGACAGTACTTC.

This clone came up a few times. V and J are TRBV7-9 and TRBJ1-5; 7 bases line up with TRBD1. This CDR3 comprises 17 residues. The junction had 14 bases not matched to a gene; V was cut back by 5 bases and J by 4 bases. CDR1 is SEHNR and CDR2 is FQNEAQ in the germline V gene (reference sequence). Here the CDR3 reads CASSTGRGTRINQPQHF. CDR3 DNA sequence: TGTGCCAGCAGCACAGGCAGGGGGACAAGGATAAATCAGCCCCAGCATTTT.

The chain is built from TRBV3-1 (or the pseudogene TRBV3-2) and TRBJ2-1; the match to TRBD1 covers 7 bases. V gave up 5 bases and J gave up 8 bases; unmatched junction bases: 6. CDR1 is LGHDT and CDR2 is YNNKEL in the germline V gene (reference sequence). CDR3 length equals 13 residues. The CDR3 is CASSLKGADEQFF. The CDR3 DNA follows: TGTGCCAGCAGCTTAAAGGGGGCCGATGAGCAGTTCTTC.

The rearrangement links TRBV5-1 to TRBJ1-2; 7 positions agree with TRBD1. The CDR3 runs to 14 residues. CDR1 and CDR2 (germline): SGHRS, YFSETQ. Trimming took 2 bases from V and 4 from J; bases not matched to a gene: 5. This chain's CDR3 is CASSFQGEGYGYTF. CDR3 bases: TGCGCCAGCAGCTTTCAGGGGGAAGGCTATGGCTACACCTTC.

This clone was counted a single time. This chain joins TRBV28 and TRBJ2-6, with 10 positions matching TRBD1. Trimming cost V 7 bases and J 2 bases; bases outside gene matches: 11. The CDR3 covers 18 residues. Germline CDR1 is MDHEN and CDR2 is SYDVKM. CDR3 protein: CASTAPGQGRPGANVLTF. CDR3 DNA: TGTGCCAGCACGGCCCCGGGACAGGGGCGCCCTGGGGCCAACGTCCTGACTTTC.

CDR3 loop: CASSDPTRLHMADTQYF. CDR3 sequence (DNA): TGTGCCAGCAGTGACCCCACCAGACTGCATATGGCAGATACGCAGTATTTT. The chain has TRBV6-1 and TRBJ2-3; D remains ambiguous. Germline values: CDR1 MNHNS, CDR2 SASEGT. V was cut by 3 bases and J by 4 bases, with 20 bases left in between. This CDR3 region has 17 residues.